This T cell receptor beta chain emerged from a study of blood T cell repertoires in COVID-19 (dated by TCRdb to the early 2020s). Describing the broader study: Collaborator samples came from the United States, Italy and Spain and covered acute and convalescent phases of COVID-19. The material from the prospective study consisted of cDNA or gDNA derived from T cells, B-cell-depleted T cells, or PBMCs. Subjects who had been exposed to COVID-19, were actively infected with it, or had recovered from it provided the deeply sampled blood TCRbeta repertoires that made up the dataset. A de-identified subject ID, COVID-19 status, age in years and sex were almost always included in the sample metadata. Samples were obtained from the ongoing ImmuneRACE study (first 160 participants) and from over a thousand subjects provided by 6 global collaborators. HLA class I and class II types, where available, came from metadata supplied by the sample provider rather than from assay-based typing. The repertoires were released in a freely available public database intended as a resource for research on the immune response to SARS-CoV-2. Overall study outcomes, separate from this receptor: Clinical and demographic metadata were provided uncurated, with the amount varying by source and participant.

Trimming removed 0 bases from V and 8 bases from J, leaving 8 bases between the germline ends. The CDR3, cysteine through phenylalanine, is 13 amino acids long. CDR3 DNA only is kept here, 39 bases in frame from base 1. The germline V gene encodes CDR1 MNHEY and CDR2 SMNVEV (reference sequence). In the prospective study, participants were 18 to 89 years old, resided in fewer than 25 geographic areas of the United States, and were enrolled through a virtual design. Cohort assignment in the prospective study relied on participant-reported clinical history from a screening survey and a study questionnaire. Recovered participants in ImmuneRACE Cohort 3 were defined as having two consecutive negative NP/OP PCR tests, clearance from a healthcare professional, or resolution of symptoms. In the prospective study, whole blood, serum and a nasopharyngeal or oropharyngeal swab were collected from each participant by mobile phlebotomists. Prospective study participants could optionally give additional blood draws and questionnaires over an approximately 2-month period. Before DNA extraction, prospective study blood samples were shipped either frozen or at room temperature.

The immunoSEQ Assay, a bias-controlled multiplex PCR, was used to amplify TCRbeta CDR3 regions from genomic DNA. The authors processed their data as follows. Nucleated cell counts per sample were estimated from amplification of reference gene primers within the assay. To quantify the absolute abundance of each unique TCRbeta CDR3 rearrangement, sequence reads were collapsed and filtered. For each sample, productive Simpson clonality was calculated as the square root of Simpson's diversity index across productive rearrangements. The source is immuneACCESS, and TCRdb retained only in-frame sequences with V and J called. Part of the clones is not carried over; for the studies checked, unresolved V genes explain less than half of this, and the remainder is unexplained. The DNA gave D and trimming, while V, J and clone size come from that table. Within this sample are 220,000 or so clones, with 84% of them counted one time only. The top ten constitute approximately 7.3% of the sample.

Concerning this clone: Its antigen is still unknown. No base qualities exist here, and no much larger clone lies one base off it.

The clonotype was recovered from a middle-aged woman who had recovered from COVID-19. The chain is assembled from TRBV27 and TRBJ2-1; 5 matching bases give a weak D call of TRBD1. Source material: PBMCs or T cells enriched from blood (not recorded which). The CDR3 has the sequence CASSLSRVHEQFF. In nucleotides, the sequence is TGTGCCAGCAGTTTATCCAGGGTCCATGAGCAGTTCTTC.